The rows below give T cell receptor beta chains drawn from one sample of a study of T-cell memory formation after mild COVID-19. TCRdb analysed the 5' RACE reads with MiXCR anew, one entry per CDR3 protein. The table has some 120,000 distinct CDR3 sequences, approximately 6.2% seen once. The sequenced sample was PBMCs or a T cell subset sorted from them (not recorded which). These receptors all stem from an adult woman who had mild COVID-19 (a few samples of this study predate the infection). Cell type and time point are not known. Both conserved end residues are part of each CDR3. D genes are given only for firm matches. The size entry is marked missing in some rows and otherwise reads once, few, many or a size class.

clone size,V gene,D gene,J gene,CDR3 length,CDR3 DNA,CDR3 protein
few,TRBV5-1,TRBD1,TRBJ1-5,14,TGCGCCAGCAGCTGGGGGCAGGGGGATCAGCCCCAGCATTTT,CASSWGQGDQPQHF
many,TRBV7-2,-,TRBJ1-3,14,TGTGCCAGCAGCTTAAGGGCCTCTGGAAACACCATATATTTT,CASSLRASGNTIYF
-,TRBV6-1,-,TRBJ1-5,13,TGTGCCAGCAGTGAAGCGGTGAATCAGCCCCAGCATTTT,CASSEAVNQPQHF
many,TRBV20-1,TRBD1,TRBJ1-1,15,TGCAGTGCCGAACCGGGACAGGGGGCGAAGACTGAAGCTTTCTTT,CSAEPGQGAKTEAFF
few,TRBV20-1,-,TRBJ1-4,12,TGCAGTGCTAGACAGAAGAATGAAAAACTGTTTTTT,CSARQKNEKLFF
few,TRBV18,-,TRBJ1-1,14,TGTGCCAGCTCATCCGGGCCGTCGAACACTGAAGCTTTCTTT,CASSSGPSNTEAFF
few,TRBV3-1,-,TRBJ1-2,12,TGTGCCAGCAGCCAAGATCAGTGGGGCTACACCTTC,CASSQDQWGYTF
many,TRBV7-2,TRBD1,TRBJ2-7,11,TGTGCCAGCAGCAGTCATGACAGGGCAGAGTTC,CASSSHDRAEF
many,TRBV7-9,TRBD1,TRBJ2-5,14,TGTGCCAGCAGCTTAGTGACAGGGACAGAGACCCAGTACTTC,CASSLVTGTETQYF
many,TRBV5-5,-,TRBJ1-1,13,TGTGCCAGCAGCCCCGACAGTGACACTGAAGCTTTCTTT,CASSPDSDTEAFF
few,TRBV2,-,TRBJ1-4,15,TGTGCCAGCAGTCTTCCAGGGGCGGCAAATGAAAAACTGTTTTTT,CASSLPGAANEKLFF
-,TRBV2,-,TRBJ2-1,11,TGTGCCAGCAGTGCGGTGGATGAGCAGTTCTTC,CASSAVDEQFF